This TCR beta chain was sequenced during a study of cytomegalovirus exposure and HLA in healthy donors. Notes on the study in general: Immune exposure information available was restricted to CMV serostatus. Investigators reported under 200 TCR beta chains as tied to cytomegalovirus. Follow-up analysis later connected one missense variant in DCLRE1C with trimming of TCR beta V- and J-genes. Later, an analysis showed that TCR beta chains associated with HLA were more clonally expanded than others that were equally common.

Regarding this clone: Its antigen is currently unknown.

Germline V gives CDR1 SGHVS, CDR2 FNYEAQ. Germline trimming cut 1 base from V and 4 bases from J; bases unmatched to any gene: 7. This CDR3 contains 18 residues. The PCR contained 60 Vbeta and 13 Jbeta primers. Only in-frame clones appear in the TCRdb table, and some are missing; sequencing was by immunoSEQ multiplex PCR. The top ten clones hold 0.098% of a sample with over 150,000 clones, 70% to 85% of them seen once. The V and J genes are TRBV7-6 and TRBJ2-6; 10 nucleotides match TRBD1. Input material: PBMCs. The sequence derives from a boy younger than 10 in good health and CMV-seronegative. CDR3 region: CASSLGGQGFGGANVLTF. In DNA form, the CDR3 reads TGTGCCAGCAGCTTAGGGGGACAGGGGTTCGGCGGGGCCAACGTCCTGACTTTC. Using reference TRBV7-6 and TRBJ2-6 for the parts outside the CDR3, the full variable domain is GAGVSQSPRYKVTKRGQDVALRCDPISGHVSLYWYRQALGQGPEFLTYFNYEAQQDKSGLPNDRFSAERPEGSISTLTIQRTEQRDSAMYRCASSLGGQGFGGANVLTFGAGSRLTVL.